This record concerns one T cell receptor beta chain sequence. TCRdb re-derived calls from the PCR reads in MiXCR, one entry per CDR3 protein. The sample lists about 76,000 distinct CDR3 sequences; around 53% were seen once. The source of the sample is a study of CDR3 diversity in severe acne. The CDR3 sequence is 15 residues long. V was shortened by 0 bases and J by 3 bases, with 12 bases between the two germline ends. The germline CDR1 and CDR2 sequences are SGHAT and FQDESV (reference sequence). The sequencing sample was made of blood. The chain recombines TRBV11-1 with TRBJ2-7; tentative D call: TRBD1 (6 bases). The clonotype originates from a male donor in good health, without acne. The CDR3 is CASSLATGRGYEQYF. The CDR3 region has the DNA TGTGCCAGCAGCTTAGCAACAGGGAGAGGCTACGAGCAGTACTTC.